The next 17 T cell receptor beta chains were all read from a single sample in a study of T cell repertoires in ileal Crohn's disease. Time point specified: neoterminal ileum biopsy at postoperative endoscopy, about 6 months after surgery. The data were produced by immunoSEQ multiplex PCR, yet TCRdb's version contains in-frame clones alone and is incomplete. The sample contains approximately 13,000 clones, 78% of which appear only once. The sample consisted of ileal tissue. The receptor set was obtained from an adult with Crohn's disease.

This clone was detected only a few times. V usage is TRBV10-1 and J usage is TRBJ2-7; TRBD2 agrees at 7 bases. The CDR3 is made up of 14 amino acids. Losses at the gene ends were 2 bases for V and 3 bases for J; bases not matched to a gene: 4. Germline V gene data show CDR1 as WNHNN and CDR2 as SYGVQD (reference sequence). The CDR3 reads CASSESGNGYEQYF. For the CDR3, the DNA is TGCGCCAGCAGTGAGAGCGGGAATGGCTACGAGCAGTACTTC.

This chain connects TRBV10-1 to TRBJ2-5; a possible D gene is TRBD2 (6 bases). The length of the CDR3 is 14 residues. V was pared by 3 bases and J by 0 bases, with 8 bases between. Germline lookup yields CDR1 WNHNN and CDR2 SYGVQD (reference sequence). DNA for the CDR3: TGCGCCAGCAGTGACAGGGACTACCAAGAGACCCAGTACTTC. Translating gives CASSDRDYQETQYF.

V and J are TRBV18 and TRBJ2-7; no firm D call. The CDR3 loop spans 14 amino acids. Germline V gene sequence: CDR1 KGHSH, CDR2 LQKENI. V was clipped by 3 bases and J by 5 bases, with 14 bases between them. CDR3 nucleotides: TGTGCCAGCTCACCGGGCAGCCAAGTGGACGAGCAGTACTTC. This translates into CASSPGSQVDEQYF.

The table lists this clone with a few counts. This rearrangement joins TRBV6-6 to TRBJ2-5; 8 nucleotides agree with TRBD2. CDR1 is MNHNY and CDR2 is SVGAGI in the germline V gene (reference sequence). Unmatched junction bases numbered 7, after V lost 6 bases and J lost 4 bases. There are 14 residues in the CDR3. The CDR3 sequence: CASRGSGGGETQYF. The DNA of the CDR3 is TGTGCCAGCAGAGGATCGGGGGGGGGAGAGACCCAGTACTTC.

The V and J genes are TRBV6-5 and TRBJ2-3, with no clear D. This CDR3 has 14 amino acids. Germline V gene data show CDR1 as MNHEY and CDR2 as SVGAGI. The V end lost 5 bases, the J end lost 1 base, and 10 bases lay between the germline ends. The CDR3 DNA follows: TGTGCCAGCAGTCTTCGGGTTGGCACAGATACGCAGTATTTT. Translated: CASSLRVGTDTQYF.

This CDR3 reads CASSQGTHGGKLFF. DNA of the CDR3: TGCGCCAGCAGCCAAGGGACTCATGGGGGAAAACTGTTTTTT. The V call is TRBV5-1, the J call TRBJ1-4; possibly TRBD1 for D (5 bases). The V end was cut by 4 bases, the J end by 10 bases, with 17 bases between. Germline CDR1 is SGHRS and CDR2 is YFSETQ. The CDR3 spans 14 residues.

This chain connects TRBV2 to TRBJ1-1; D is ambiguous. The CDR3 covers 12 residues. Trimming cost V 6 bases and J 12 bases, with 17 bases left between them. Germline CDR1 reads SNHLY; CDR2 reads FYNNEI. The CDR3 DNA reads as TGTGCCAGCAGGGCCTTCAAGAATACAACTTTCTTT. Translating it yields CASRAFKNTTFF.

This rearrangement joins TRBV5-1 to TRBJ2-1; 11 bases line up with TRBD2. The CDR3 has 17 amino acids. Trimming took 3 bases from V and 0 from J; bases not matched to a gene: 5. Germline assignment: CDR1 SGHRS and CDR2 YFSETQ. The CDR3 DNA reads TGCGCCAGCAGCTGTCGACTAGCGGGGTGCTCCTACAATGAGCAGTTCTTC. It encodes CASSCRLAGCSYNEQFF.

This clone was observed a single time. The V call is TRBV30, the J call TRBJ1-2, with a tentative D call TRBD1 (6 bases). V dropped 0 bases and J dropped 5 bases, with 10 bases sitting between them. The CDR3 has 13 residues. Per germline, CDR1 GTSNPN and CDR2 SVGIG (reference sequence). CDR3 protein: CAWSVSQGYGYTF. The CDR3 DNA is TGTGCCTGGAGTGTAAGCCAGGGGTATGGCTACACCTTC.

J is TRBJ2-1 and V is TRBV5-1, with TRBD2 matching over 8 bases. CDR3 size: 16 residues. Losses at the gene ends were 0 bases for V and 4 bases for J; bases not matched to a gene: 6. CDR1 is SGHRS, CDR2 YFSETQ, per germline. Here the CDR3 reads CASSLAPSGSYNEQFF. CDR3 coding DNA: TGCGCCAGCAGCTTGGCCCCAAGCGGGAGTTACAATGAGCAGTTCTTC. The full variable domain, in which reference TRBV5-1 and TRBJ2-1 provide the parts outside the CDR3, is KAGVTQTPRYLIKTRGQQVTLSCSPISGHRSVSWYQQTPGQGLQFLFEYFSETQRNKGNFPGRFSGRQFSNSRSEMNVSTLELGDSALYLCASSLAPSGSYNEQFFGPGTRLTVL.

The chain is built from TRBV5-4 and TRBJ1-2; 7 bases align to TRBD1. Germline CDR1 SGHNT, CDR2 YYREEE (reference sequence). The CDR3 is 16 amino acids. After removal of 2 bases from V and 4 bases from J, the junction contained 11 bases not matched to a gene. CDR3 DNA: TGTGCCAGCAGCTTTGCTGACAGGGACAACCTCTATGGCTACACCTTC. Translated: CASSFADRDNLYGYTF.

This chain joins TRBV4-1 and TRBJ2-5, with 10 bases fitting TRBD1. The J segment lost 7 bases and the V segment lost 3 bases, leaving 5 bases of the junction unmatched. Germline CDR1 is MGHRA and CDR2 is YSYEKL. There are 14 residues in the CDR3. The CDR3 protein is CASSHRQGAGTQYF. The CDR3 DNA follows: TGCGCCAGCAGCCACAGACAGGGGGCAGGGACCCAGTACTTC.

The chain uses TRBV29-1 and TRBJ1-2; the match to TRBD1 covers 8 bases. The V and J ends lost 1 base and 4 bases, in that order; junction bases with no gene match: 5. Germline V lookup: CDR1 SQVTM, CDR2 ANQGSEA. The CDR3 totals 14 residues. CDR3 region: CSVEGGQAGYGYTF. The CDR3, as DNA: TGCAGCGTTGAAGGGGGACAGGCAGGCTATGGCTACACCTTC.

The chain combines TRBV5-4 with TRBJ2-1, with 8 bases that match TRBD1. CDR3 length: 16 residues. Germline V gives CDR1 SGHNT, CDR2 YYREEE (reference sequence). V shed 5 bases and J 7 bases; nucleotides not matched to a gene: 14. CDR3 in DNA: TGTGCCAGCAGGCCGGGGGCGCAGGGGGCGGGGAATGAGCAGTTCTTC. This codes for CASRPGAQGAGNEQFF. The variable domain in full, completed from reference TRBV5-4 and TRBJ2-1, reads ETGVTQSPTHLIKTRGQQVTLRCSSQSGHNTVSWYQQALGQGPQFIFQYYREEENGRGNFPPRFSGLQFPNYSSELNVNALELDDSALYLCASRPGAQGAGNEQFFGPGTRLTVL.

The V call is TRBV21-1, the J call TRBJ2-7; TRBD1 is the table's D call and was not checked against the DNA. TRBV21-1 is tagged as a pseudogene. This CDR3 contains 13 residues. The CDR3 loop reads CASSRASQYEQYF. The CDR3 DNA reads TGTGCCAGCAGCAGGGCCTCTCAATACGAGCAGTACTTC.

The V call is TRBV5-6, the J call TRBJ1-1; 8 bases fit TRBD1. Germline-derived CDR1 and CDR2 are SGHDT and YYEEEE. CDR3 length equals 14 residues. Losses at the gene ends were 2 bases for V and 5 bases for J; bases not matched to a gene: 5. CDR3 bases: TGTGCCAGCAGCTTACAGGGGGGGTGGACTGAAGCTTTCTTT. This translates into CASSLQGGWTEAFF.

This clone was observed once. The CDR3 DNA sequence: TGTGCCAGCAGTACCCAGACAGATCAGCCCCAGCATTTT. Its protein is CASSTQTDQPQHF. The rearrangement uses TRBV6-6 and TRBJ1-5, with D possibly TRBD1 on 5 matching bases. The CDR3 consists of 13 residues. V was cut by 5 bases and J by 5 bases, with 10 bases left in between. Germline CDR1 and CDR2: MNHNY and SVGAGI (reference sequence).